This T cell receptor (beta chain) was sequenced during a study of CD8 T cells in ankylosing spondylitis. Quantitative barcoded 5'-RACE was used to prepare TCR beta libraries. TCRdb fed the 5' RACE reads into MiXCR, producing one record per CDR3 protein. Here the sample spans 250,000 to 350,000 distinct CDR3 sequences, more than 20% being singletons. In its sample, this clonotype was seen many times. What it binds is not known. This CDR3 comprises 13 residues. Germline lookup yields CDR1 DFQATT and CDR2 SNEGSKA (reference sequence). V shed 1 base and J shed 5 bases, with 12 bases lying between them. General study results and limits: There was reportedly significant enrichment of clones that were disease-linked in matched ankylosing spondylitis synovial fluid.

The sample taken for sequencing was blood, either unsorted or a sorted T cell fraction (not recorded which). This chain links TRBV20-1 with TRBJ2-7, with TRBD2 as a possible D gene (6 bases). This TCR was sampled from a female donor with ankylosing spondylitis or in good health (not recorded which). The CDR3 reads CSARAAGSDEQYF. Here the CDR3 DNA reads TGCAGTGCTAGAGCCGCGGGAAGCGACGAGCAGTACTTC.